This TCR beta chain was retrieved from a study of tissue T cells after allogeneic stem cell transplantation. Per the germline V gene, CDR1 is MGHRA and CDR2 is YSYEKL. J lost 8 bases, V lost 3 bases, and 29 bases had no gene match. The CDR3 consists of 21 residues. The repertoire was sequenced with immunoSEQ multiplex PCR; TCRdb's copy has only in-frame clones and lacks some. This table holds about 9,500 clones, roughly 64% found once. The rearrangement joins TRBV4-1 to TRBJ2-5; 8 bases match TRBD2. The sequence derives from a woman between 18 and 55 years old with breast cancer. The sequences come from tissue from the ileum, collected at autopsy. The CDR3 reads CASSQSRWGHAGGSFRLTQYF. In DNA form, the CDR3 reads TGCGCCAGCAGCCAGTCCCGCTGGGGGCATGCGGGGGGTTCGTTCCGGCTAACCCAGTACTTC.